There are a few counts of the clone carrying this T cell receptor beta chain. Germline assignment: CDR1 MDHEN and CDR2 SYDVKM. V lost 5 bases and J 0 bases, leaving 11 bases between the germline ends. There are 15 residues in the CDR3. The source of the sample is a study of blood T cells in healthy people across ages. Primed by a sample-barcoded 5' primer and a J-beta primer mix, a second PCR proceeded for 7 to 11 cycles. Via MiXCR, TCRdb re-called the 5' RACE reads, giving one row per CDR3 protein. The sample consists of under 800,000 distinct CDR3 sequences, around 46% of them appearing once. The sample comprised blood. This sequence originates from a woman aged 60-75 years in good health. The chain carries TRBV28 and TRBJ2-1; D is ambiguous. The DNA for the CDR3 is TGTGCCAGCAGTCTGGACCCTGACTCCTACAATGAGCAGTTCTTC. Translating it yields CASSLDPDSYNEQFF.